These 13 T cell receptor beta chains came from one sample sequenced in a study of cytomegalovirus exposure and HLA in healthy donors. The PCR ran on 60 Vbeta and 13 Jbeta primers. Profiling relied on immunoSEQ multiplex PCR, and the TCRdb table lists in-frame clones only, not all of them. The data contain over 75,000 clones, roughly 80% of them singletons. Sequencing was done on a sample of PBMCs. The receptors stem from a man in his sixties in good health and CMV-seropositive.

CDR3 region: CASSPTGGGRQGSLRGEQYF. The CDR3 region has the DNA TGTGCCAGCAGCCCTACAGGGGGCGGTCGACAGGGGTCACTTAGGGGGGAGCAGTACTTC. This chain connects TRBV7-6 to TRBJ2-7; 9 bases align to TRBD1. Per germline, CDR1 SGHVS and CDR2 FNYEAQ. The V gene end was trimmed by 5 bases and the J gene end by 7 bases; junction bases not matched to a gene: 27. The CDR3 has 20 residues.

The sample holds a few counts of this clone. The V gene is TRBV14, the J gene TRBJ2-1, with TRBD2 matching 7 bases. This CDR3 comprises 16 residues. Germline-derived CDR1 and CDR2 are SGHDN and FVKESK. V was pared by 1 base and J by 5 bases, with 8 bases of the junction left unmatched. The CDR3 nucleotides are TGTGCCAGCAGCCAAGGGTTGTCGGGGGGAAACAATGAGCAGTTCTTC. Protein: CASSQGLSGGNNEQFF.

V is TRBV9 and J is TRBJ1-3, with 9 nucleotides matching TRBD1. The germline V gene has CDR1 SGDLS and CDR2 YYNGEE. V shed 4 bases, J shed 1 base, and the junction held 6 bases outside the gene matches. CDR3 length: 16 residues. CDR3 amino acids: CASSITGTGSGNTIYF. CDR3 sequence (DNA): TGTGCCAGCAGCATCACCGGGACAGGGTCTGGAAACACCATATATTTT.

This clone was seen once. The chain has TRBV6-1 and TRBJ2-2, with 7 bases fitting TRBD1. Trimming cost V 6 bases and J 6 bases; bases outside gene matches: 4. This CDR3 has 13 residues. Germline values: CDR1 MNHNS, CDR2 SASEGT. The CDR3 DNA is TGTGCCAGCAGACGTACAGGGGCCGGGGAGCTGTTTTTT. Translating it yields CASRRTGAGELFF.

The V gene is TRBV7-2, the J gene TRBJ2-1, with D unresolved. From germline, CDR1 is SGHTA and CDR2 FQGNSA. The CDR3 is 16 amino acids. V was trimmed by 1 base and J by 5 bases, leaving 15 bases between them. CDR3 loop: CASSLVFLDSHNEQFF. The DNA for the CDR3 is TGTGCCAGCAGCTTAGTGTTTCTAGACTCGCACAATGAGCAGTTCTTC.

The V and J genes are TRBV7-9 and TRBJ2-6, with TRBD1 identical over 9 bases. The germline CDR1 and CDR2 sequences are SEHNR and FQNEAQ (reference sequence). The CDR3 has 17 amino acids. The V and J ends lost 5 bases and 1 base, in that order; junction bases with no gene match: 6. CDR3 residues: CASSLGQGGSGANVLTF. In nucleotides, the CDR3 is TGTGCCAGCAGCCTGGGACAGGGCGGTTCTGGGGCCAACGTCCTGACTTTC. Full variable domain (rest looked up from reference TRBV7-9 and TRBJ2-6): DTGVSQNPRHKITKRGQNVTFRCDPISEHNRLYWYRQTLGQGPEFLTYFQNEAQLEKSRLLSDRFSAERPKGSFSTLEIQRTEQGDSAMYLCASSLGQGGSGANVLTFGAGSRLTVL.

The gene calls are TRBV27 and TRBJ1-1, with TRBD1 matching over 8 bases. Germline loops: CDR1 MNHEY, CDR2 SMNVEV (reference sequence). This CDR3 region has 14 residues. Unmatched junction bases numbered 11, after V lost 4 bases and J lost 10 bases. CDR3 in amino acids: CASSWRGGQVAAFF. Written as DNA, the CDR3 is TGTGCCAGCAGTTGGAGGGGGGGACAGGTTGCAGCTTTCTTT.

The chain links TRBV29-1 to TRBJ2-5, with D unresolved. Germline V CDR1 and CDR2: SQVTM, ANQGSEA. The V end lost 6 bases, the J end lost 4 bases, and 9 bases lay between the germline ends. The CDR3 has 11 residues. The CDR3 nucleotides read TGCAGCGTCAGGTTGGGAGAGACCCAGTACTTC. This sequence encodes CSVRLGETQYF.

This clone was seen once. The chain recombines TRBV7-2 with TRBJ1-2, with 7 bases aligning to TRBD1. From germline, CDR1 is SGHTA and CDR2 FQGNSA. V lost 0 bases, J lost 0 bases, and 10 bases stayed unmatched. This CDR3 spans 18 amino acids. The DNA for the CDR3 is TGTGCCAGCAGCTTAGCCCCGGGACAGCCCCTCTCTAACTATGGCTACACCTTC. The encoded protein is CASSLAPGQPLSNYGYTF.

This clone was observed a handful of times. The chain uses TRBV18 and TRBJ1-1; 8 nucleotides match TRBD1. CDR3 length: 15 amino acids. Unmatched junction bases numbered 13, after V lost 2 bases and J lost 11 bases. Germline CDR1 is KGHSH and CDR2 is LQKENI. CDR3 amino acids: CASSPTSDRAVKAFF. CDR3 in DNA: TGTGCCAGCTCACCAACTTCGGACAGGGCTGTTAAGGCTTTCTTT. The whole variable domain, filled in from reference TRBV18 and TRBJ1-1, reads NAGVMQNPRHLVRRRGQEARLRCSPMKGHSHVYWYRQLPEEGLKFMVYLQKENIIDESGMPKERFSAEFPKEGPSILRIQQVVRGDSAAYFCASSPTSDRAVKAFFGQGTRLTVV.

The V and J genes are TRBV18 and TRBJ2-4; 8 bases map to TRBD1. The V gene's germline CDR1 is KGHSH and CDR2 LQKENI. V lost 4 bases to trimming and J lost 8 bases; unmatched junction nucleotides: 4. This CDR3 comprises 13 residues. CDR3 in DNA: TGTGCCAGCTCACTCCAGGGGGCAGACATTCAGTACTTC. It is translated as CASSLQGADIQYF.

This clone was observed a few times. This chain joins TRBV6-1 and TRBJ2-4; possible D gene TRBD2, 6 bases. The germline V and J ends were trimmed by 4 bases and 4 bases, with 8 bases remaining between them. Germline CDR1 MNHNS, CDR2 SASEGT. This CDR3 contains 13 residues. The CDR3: CASSAGDKNIQYF. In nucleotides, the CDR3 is TGTGCCAGCAGTGCGGGAGATAAAAACATTCAGTACTTC.

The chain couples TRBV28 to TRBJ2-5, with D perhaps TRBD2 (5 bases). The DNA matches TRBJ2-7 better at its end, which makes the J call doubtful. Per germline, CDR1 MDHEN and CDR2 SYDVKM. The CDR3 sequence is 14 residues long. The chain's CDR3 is CASSSPGGLNEQYF. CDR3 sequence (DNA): TGTGCCAGCAGTTCCCCTGGCGGGCTCAACGAGCAGTACTTC.